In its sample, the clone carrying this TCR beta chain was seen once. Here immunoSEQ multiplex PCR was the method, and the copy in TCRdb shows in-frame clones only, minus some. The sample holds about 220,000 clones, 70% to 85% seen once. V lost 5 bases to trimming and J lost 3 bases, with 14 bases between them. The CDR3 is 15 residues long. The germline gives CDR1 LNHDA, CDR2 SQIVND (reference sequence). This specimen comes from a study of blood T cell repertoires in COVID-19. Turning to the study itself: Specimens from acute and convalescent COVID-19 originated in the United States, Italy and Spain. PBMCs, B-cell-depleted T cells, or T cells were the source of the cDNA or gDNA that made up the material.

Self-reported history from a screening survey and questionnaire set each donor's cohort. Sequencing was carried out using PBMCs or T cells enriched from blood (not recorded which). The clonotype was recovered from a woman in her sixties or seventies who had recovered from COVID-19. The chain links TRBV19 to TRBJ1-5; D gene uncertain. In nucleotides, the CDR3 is TGTGCCAGTAGTCCCTTGCCGGTATCCAATCAGCCCCAGCATTTT. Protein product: CASSPLPVSNQPQHF.